This T cell receptor beta chain was sequenced during a study of blood T cell repertoires in COVID-19. The table came from immunoSEQ multiplex PCR; TCRdb's copy has only in-frame clones and leaves some out. The profile shows 100,000 to 150,000 clones, roughly 83% of them singletons. Specimen: peripheral blood. The sequence was collected from a man aged 35 to 55 with active or convalescent COVID-19.

This CDR3 is CASYRGGNQPQHF. CDR3 sequence (DNA): TGTGCCAGTTACAGGGGGGGCAATCAGCCCCAGCATTTT. This rearrangement joins TRBV6-5 to TRBJ1-5; 8 bases are a match to TRBD1. The V gene's germline CDR1 is MNHEY and CDR2 SVGAGI. Trimming cost V 9 bases and J 2 bases; bases outside gene matches: 3. The CDR3 consists of 13 residues.